The T cell receptor beta chain under discussion was sequenced for a study of T-cell memory formation after mild COVID-19 (dated by TCRdb to the early 2020s). About the investigation overall: TCR sequence clusters from the two donors were found to be largely donor specific. T-cell clones expanding and contracting after mild COVID-19 in a couple of donors were tracked by longitudinal TCRalpha and TCRbeta repertoire sequencing. The cohort comprised two young, previously healthy adult volunteers, one female and one male.

Sequencing was carried out with an Illumina NovaSeq 6000. Using 5'RACE with constant-segment primers, TCRalpha and TCRbeta cDNA libraries were constructed, with sample barcodes and unique molecular identifiers added in the process. Trizol reagent was used to extract RNA from every sample. The libraries were amplified in two PCR steps, and the second step added a second sample barcode and Illumina TruSeq adapters. Libraries were sequenced on an Illumina NovaSeq with 2 x 150 bp paired-end reads. In the paper's pipeline: Reads were demultiplexed and collapsed into UMI-guided consensus sequences with migec v1.2.7. Using mixcr v2.1.11, UMI consensuses were aligned to TRA and TRB V and J templates and then assembled into clonotypes. Clonotypes were classified as expanded or contracted when called significant by both edgeR and NoisET, with noise models trained on biological replicates. For edgeR calls, a false discovery rate-adjusted p below 0.01 and a log2 fold-change threshold of 1 were applied. As an exploratory analysis of dynamics, max-normalized trajectories of the 1000 most abundant clonotypes were examined with PCA combined with hierarchical clustering. The CD4 or CD8 phenotype of responding clones was assigned using the separately sequenced CD4+ and CD8+ repertoires. In TCRdb, the public reads were trimmed at Q25 with fastp and aligned with MiXCR, with productive beta chains retained. Identical CDR3 protein sequences are pooled into one entry, listed with their most common genes and DNA. These V and J calls are TCRdb output, not the study's own analysis. This sample holds 300,000 to 400,000 distinct CDR3 sequences; roughly 21% were observed only once. The ten most abundant clones make up under 15% of the sample.

Ficoll-Paque density gradient centrifugation was the method used to isolate PBMCs. The paper's findings and limits, for the study overall: Clones that contracted from day 15 to 85 showed balanced CD4/CD8 phenotypes, whereas a second wave of clones that expanded from day 15 to 37 leaned towards CD4+. The detection of some responding clones in pre-infection memory suggests that pre-existing cross-reactive memory T cells joined the SARS-CoV-2 response. Only a couple of mild cases were covered by the study, and larger cohorts that include severe cases with pre-infection samples were considered necessary. Contracting CD4+ clones were located mainly in the CM and EM memory subsets, whereas CD8+ clones were found to be enriched in EMRA. SARS-CoV-2 specificity was not confirmed for the second-wave clones peaking on day 37.

Comment on this clonotype: This receptor's antigen is unknown. Base qualities are missing; no much larger clone stands one base away.

The CDR3 sequence holds 15 residues, the cysteine and phenylalanine included. The entry retains the CDR3 DNA only, 45 bases that are in frame from base 1. V is trimmed back by 4 bases and J by 2 bases, and the junction contains 6 bases that no gene match accounts for. Sequences MGHDK (CDR1) and SYGVNS (CDR2) are obtained from the germline V gene. Sequences were obtained from PBMCs or a T cell subset sorted from them (not recorded which). The chain joins TRBV25-1 to TRBJ2-7; 9 junctional bases match TRBD1. The TCR originated in an adult woman who had mild COVID-19 (a few samples of this study predate the infection). The sample titles of this study are shuffled in the database, so cell type and time point are left out; the donor was told from shared clones. The nucleotide sequence is TGTGCCAGCAGTGGGACCGGGACAGGGACCTACGAGCAGTACTTC. Translated, this gives CASSGTGTGTYEQYF.